The TCR beta chain under discussion was sequenced for a study of CXCR3-negative and CXCR3-positive naive CD8 T cells. The TRB libraries of cDNA were built by UMI-labeled 5' RACE. TCRdb re-called the 5' RACE reads; one entry per CDR3 protein, DNA not given. The sample data list 60,000 or so distinct CDR3 sequences. Germline CDR1 is DFQATT and CDR2 is SNEGSKA (reference sequence). The CDR3 has 14 residues. The rearrangement links TRBV20-1 to TRBJ2-7; TCRdb calls TRBD2, which cannot be checked without DNA. The sequenced material came from memory CD8+ T cells from blood. The sequence derives from a human donor in good health. Some clones in this sample may be carry-over from other donors' samples. The CDR3 loop reads CSALLGGPFGEQYF.